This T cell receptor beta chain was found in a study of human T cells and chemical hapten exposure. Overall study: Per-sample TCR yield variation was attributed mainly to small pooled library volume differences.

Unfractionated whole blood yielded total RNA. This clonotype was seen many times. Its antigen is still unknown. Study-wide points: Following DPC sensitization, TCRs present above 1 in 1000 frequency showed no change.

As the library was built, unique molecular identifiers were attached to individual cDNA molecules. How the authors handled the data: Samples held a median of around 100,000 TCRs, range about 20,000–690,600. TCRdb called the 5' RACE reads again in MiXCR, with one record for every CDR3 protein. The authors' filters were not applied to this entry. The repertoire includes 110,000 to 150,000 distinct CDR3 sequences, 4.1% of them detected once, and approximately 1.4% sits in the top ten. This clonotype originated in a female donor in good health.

CDR3 protein: CASSKESRFPDTQYF. The CDR3 nucleotides read TGTGCCAGCAGCAAAGAGTCAAGGTTTCCAGATACGCAGTATTTT. The V gene is TRBV21-1, the J gene TRBJ2-3. TRBV21-1 is noted as a pseudogene. The CDR3 is made up of 15 amino acids.